This T cell receptor beta chain was recovered during a study of T cell changes during pregnancy in multiple sclerosis. TCRdb keeps only in-frame clones here, not all; method: immunoSEQ multiplex PCR. This table has about 58,000 clones, less than 95% appearing once. This clone appeared a single time. CDR1 is LNHDA and CDR2 is SQIVND in the germline V gene (reference sequence). The length of the CDR3 is 14 residues. Trimming took 7 bases from V and 0 from J, leaving 10 bases between them. This sequence joins TRBV19 and TRBJ1-5; possibly TRBD1 for D (5 bases). This TCR came from a female donor in good health, enrolled as a control in a pregnancy study. Sequences were derived from CD4+ T cells from peripheral blood mononuclear cells, sampled after pregnancy. CDR3 sequence (DNA): TGTGCCAGTATGACAGCTTATAGCAATCAGCCCCAGCATTTT. Its protein is CASMTAYSNQPQHF.